A selection of T cell receptor beta chains follows, all from one sample in a study of blood T cell repertoires in COVID-19. Profiling relied on immunoSEQ multiplex PCR, and the TCRdb table lists in-frame clones only, not all of them. The sample shows about 48,000 clones, roughly 82% of them seen only once. Specimen: peripheral blood. Receptors were obtained from a man aged 35 to 55 with acute or convalescent COVID-19. Both conserved end residues are part of each CDR3. The D gene is left open where the match is weak. Clone size appears in some rows only: once, few, many, or a class for an expanded clone.

CDR3,DNA,D,V,J,size
CASSSKGTGTEAFF,TGCGCCAGCAGCTCCAAAGGAACAGGGACCGAAGCTTTCTTT,-,TRBV5-1,TRBJ1-1,-
CASSLAGLPSFHF,TGTGCCAGCAGTTTGGCGGGGCTCCCGTCCTTCCACTTT,-,TRBV27,TRBJ1-6,-
CASSLGQGNTGELFF,TGTGCCAGCAGCCTGGGACAGGGGAACACCGGGGAGCTGTTTTTT,TRBD1,TRBV7-9,TRBJ2-2,-
CASSWGQGQPQHF,TGTGCCAGCAGCTGGGGCCAGGGTCAGCCCCAGCATTTT,-,TRBV7-8,TRBJ1-5,-
CAWSSLNYYGYTF,TGTGCCTGGAGTAGCCTAAACTACTATGGCTACACCTTC,-,TRBV30,TRBJ1-2,once
CATSASGGRGTDTQYF,TGTGCCACCAGTGCCTCGGGGGGGCGGGGCACAGATACGCAGTATTTT,TRBD2,TRBV24-1,TRBJ2-3,-
CATSDTPGVGQETQYF,TGTGCCACCAGTGATACCCCAGGGGTGGGGCAAGAGACCCAGTACTTC,-,TRBV24-1,TRBJ2-5,-
CASERGGYSNQPQHF,TGTGCCAGCGAGCGGGGGGGATATAGCAATCAGCCCCAGCATTTT,-,TRBV19,TRBJ1-5,-
CASALSREKLFF,TGTGCCAGCGCCCTTTCGAGGGAAAAACTGTTTTTT,-,TRBV6-6,TRBJ1-4,-
CASSKTGIEKLFF,TGTGCCAGCAGTAAGACAGGGATCGAAAAACTGTTTTTT,TRBD1,TRBV5-5,TRBJ1-4,-
CASRTGVNTGELFF,TGTGCCAGCCGGACAGGAGTGAACACCGGGGAGCTGTTTTTT,TRBD1,TRBV7-2,TRBJ2-2,-
CASSLRAARGSPLHF,TGTGCCAGCAGCTTGCGGGCGGCCCGGGGTTCACCCCTCCACTTT,-,TRBV5-6,TRBJ1-6,-
CASSERGRSRDTQYF,TGCGCCAGCAGTGAGCGGGGAAGGTCCCGGGATACGCAGTATTTT,-,TRBV10-1,TRBJ2-3,-
CASSFGGTSYNSPLHF,TGTGCCAGCAGTTTCGGGGGGACCTCCTATAATTCACCCCTCCACTTT,-,TRBV27,TRBJ1-6,-